These 22 T cell receptor beta chains share one sample of origin, sequenced in a study of identical twins. TCRdb ran MiXCR on the 5' RACE reads and lists one entry per CDR3 protein. Of roughly 230,000 distinct CDR3 sequences in the sample, about 8% were seen once. The same sample was also studied in work on yellow fever vaccine responses in identical twins.

The sample taken for sequencing was CD8+ T cells sorted from blood. The receptors were gathered from a young woman in good health.

In this sample, this clonotype turned up a few times. V is TRBV9 and J is TRBJ1-2; D gene unclear. The CDR3 consists of 16 residues. CDR1 SGDLS and CDR2 YYNGEE come from the germline V gene. With 4 bases removed from V and 1 base from J, the gap between germline ends came to 17 bases. This CDR3 reads CASSRVEHHLNYGYTF. The CDR3 DNA follows: TGTGCCAGCAGCCGTGTCGAACACCACCTTAACTATGGCTACACCTTC. Full variable domain (remainder filled in from reference TRBV9 and TRBJ1-2): DSGVTQTPKHLITATGQRVTLRCSPRSGDLSVYWYQQSLDQGLQFLIQYYNGEERAKGNILERFSAQQFPDLHSELNLSSLELGDSALYFCASSRVEHHLNYGYTFGSGTRLTVV.

This clonotype was picked up a small number of times. This sequence joins TRBV14 and TRBJ2-1, with 12 bases that match TRBD2. This CDR3 has 16 amino acids. Germline V gene data show CDR1 as SGHDN and CDR2 as FVKESK. With V trimmed by 1 base and J by 8 bases, 6 bases remained unmatched. The chain's CDR3 is CASSQVLAGGLDEQFF. The CDR3 DNA reads TGTGCCAGCAGCCAAGTCCTAGCGGGGGGGCTCGATGAGCAGTTCTTC.

The sample holds many counts of this clonotype. The chain uses TRBV29-1 and TRBJ2-7, with 7 positions matching TRBD2. CDR3 length equals 14 residues. Germline trimming cut 6 bases from V and 0 bases from J; bases unmatched to any gene: 8. The germline V gene encodes CDR1 SQVTM and CDR2 ANQGSEA. The CDR3 is CSVLLAAFSYEQYF. In nucleotides, the CDR3 is TGCAGCGTCCTTCTAGCGGCGTTCTCCTACGAGCAGTACTTC.

This clonotype showed up many times. This chain links TRBV12-3 or TRBV12-4 with TRBJ2-2; 9 nucleotides align to TRBD2. CDR3 length: 15 residues. V dropped 6 bases and J dropped 3; count of bases not matched to a gene: 5. Written as DNA, the CDR3 is TGTGCCAGCAGGGCAGTAGCGGGAGACACCGGGGAGCTGTTTTTT. Its translation: CASRAVAGDTGELFF.

This clonotype occurred many times. The chain is built from TRBV20-1 and TRBJ2-7; TRBD1 might be the D (5 bases). The V gene's germline CDR1 is DFQATT and CDR2 SNEGSKA (reference sequence). V gave up 3 bases and J gave up 3 bases, with 12 bases separating them. This CDR3 has 13 residues. CDR3 in amino acids: CSARGPRDYEQYF. CDR3 nucleotide sequence: TGCAGTGCTAGGGGGCCCAGGGACTACGAGCAGTACTTC.

This clonotype was detected ten times or more. CDR3 nucleotide sequence: TGTGCCAGCAGTGCTAAGGGGCGGGTGACTAGCGGAGTCGTTGAGCAGTTCTTC. Translating gives CASSAKGRVTSGVVEQFF. The rearrangement joins TRBV28 to TRBJ2-1, with TRBD2 identical over 9 bases. CDR1 is MDHEN, CDR2 SYDVKM, per germline. This CDR3 region has 18 residues. J lost 9 bases, V lost 5 bases, and 20 bases had no gene match.

In its sample, this clonotype was seen a few times. J is TRBJ2-7 and V is TRBV15; D gene unclear. V gave up 7 bases and J gave up 0 bases, with 10 bases separating them. CDR3 length: 13 amino acids. Germline CDR1 is LNHNV and CDR2 is YYDKDF (reference sequence). The CDR3 DNA is TGTGCCACCAAATACAGTAACTCCTACGAGCAGTACTTC. Translation: CATKYSNSYEQYF.

This clonotype was counted between two and nine times. The chain couples TRBV7-9 to TRBJ1-2; 7 bases match TRBD1. CDR1 is SEHNR and CDR2 is FQNEAQ in the germline V gene (reference sequence). CDR3 length equals 17 residues. V trimming: 5 bases; J trimming: 5 bases; junction bases outside the gene matches: 17. CDR3 sequence (DNA): TGTGCCAGCAGCCTAGAGCAGGGGGACCCACAGTATTATGGCTACACCTTC. Amino acids: CASSLEQGDPQYYGYTF.

On this clonotype: A junction end diverges from the germline sequence, so it may reflect a read error. The chain employs TRBV5-6 and TRBJ2-1; no clear D. The CDR3 runs to 15 residues. Germline values: CDR1 SGHDT, CDR2 YYEEEE. The CDR3 DNA follows: TGTGCCGGCAGCTTGGTGGCAGTCCACCCCAATGAGCAGTTCTTC. It codes for CAGSLVAVHPNEQFF. Filled out from reference TRBV5-6 and TRBJ2-1, the complete variable domain reads DAGVTQSPTHLIKTRGQQVTLRCSPKSGHDTVSWYQQALGQGPQFIFQYYEEEERQRGNFPDRFSGHQFPNYSSELNVNALLLGDSALYLCAGSLVAVHPNEQFFGPGTRLTVL.

This clonotype turned up a few times. J is TRBJ2-7 and V is TRBV28; D unresolved. Germline V gene sequence: CDR1 MDHEN, CDR2 SYDVKM. Trimming removed 0 bases at V and 7 bases at J, with 10 bases between. There are 13 residues in the CDR3. CDR3 protein: CASSLWGSFEQYF. As DNA, the CDR3 is TGTGCCAGCAGTTTATGGGGCTCTTTTGAGCAGTACTTC.

This clonotype showed up many times. The chain joins TRBV5-1 to TRBJ2-7; D is uncertain. The CDR3 extends over 13 amino acids. CDR1 SGHRS and CDR2 YFSETQ come from the germline V gene. Trimming removed 1 base at V and 3 bases at J, with 8 bases between. The CDR3 DNA is TGCGCCAGCAGCTTGAGGTCCGACTACGAGCAGTACTTC. Residues: CASSLRSDYEQYF.

This clonotype was counted between two and nine times. This chain uses TRBV5-6 with TRBJ2-2; D is unclear. Trimming took 7 bases from V and 7 from J, leaving 11 bases between them. Germline V gene sequence: CDR1 SGHDT, CDR2 YYEEEE. The CDR3 is made up of 12 amino acids. The CDR3 DNA reads TGTGCCAGCGGCTCGGGCCACGGGGAGCTGTTTTTT. It yields the protein CASGSGHGELFF.

The chain combines TRBV4-2 with TRBJ2-3; TRBD2 aligns across 13 bases. From germline, CDR1 is LGHNA and CDR2 YNFKEQ. V gave up 0 bases and J gave up 4 bases; unmatched junction bases: 10. This CDR3 is built from 19 residues. CDR3 loop: CASSQELAGGLESSDTQYF. CDR3 in DNA: TGTGCCAGCAGCCAAGAACTAGCGGGAGGGCTCGAGAGCTCAGATACGCAGTATTTT.

The table lists this clonotype with a few counts. The chain recombines TRBV25-1 with TRBJ2-7; 10 nucleotides line up with TRBD1. V was clipped by 6 bases and J by 2 bases; unmatched bases: 10. CDR3 length: 16 amino acids. The germline V gene has CDR1 MGHDK and CDR2 SYGVNS. CDR3 amino acids: CASSQTGTGDPYEQYF. CDR3 sequence (DNA): TGTGCCAGCAGCCAGACCGGGACAGGGGATCCCTACGAGCAGTACTTC.

This clonotype was recorded many times. This chain connects TRBV5-1 to TRBJ1-4, with TRBD1 matching over 9 bases. The CDR3 length is 16 residues. Germline values: CDR1 SGHRS, CDR2 YFSETQ. V shed 4 bases and J 8 bases; nucleotides not matched to a gene: 12. The CDR3 reads CASSTRQGVTGEKLFF. In DNA, the CDR3 is TGCGCCAGCAGCACCAGACAGGGGGTGACGGGAGAAAAACTGTTTTTT.

The genes are TRBV19 and TRBJ2-7; D gene unclear. This CDR3 has 16 residues. Trimming cost V 8 bases and J 5 bases, with 25 bases left between them. CDR1 LNHDA and CDR2 SQIVND come from the germline V gene (reference sequence). CDR3 coding DNA: TGTGCCAGTTCCCCTCTCCCGCTCCCACCTCGGAACGAGCAGTACTTC. Protein product: CASSPLPLPPRNEQYF.

This clonotype was detected a few times. The chain uses TRBV7-9 and TRBJ1-4, with 8 bases that match TRBD1. Per the germline V gene, CDR1 is SEHNR and CDR2 is FQNEAQ (reference sequence). The V and J ends lost 6 bases and 5 bases, in that order; junction bases with no gene match: 11. The CDR3 runs 16 residues. The CDR3 nucleotides read TGTGCCAGCAGTTTTGACAGGGGTGCGTGGAATGAAAAACTGTTTTTT. Its protein is CASSFDRGAWNEKLFF.

The chain couples TRBV28 to TRBJ2-4; possible D gene TRBD1, 6 bases. This CDR3 is built from 15 residues. V was clipped by 4 bases and J by 0 bases, with 10 bases between them. Germline CDR1 MDHEN, CDR2 SYDVKM. Here the CDR3 DNA reads TGTGCCAGCAGTTGGGGGCGACTAGCCAAAAACATTCAGTACTTC. It specifies CASSWGRLAKNIQYF.

The rearrangement uses TRBV10-3 and TRBJ1-5; D not resolved. From germline, CDR1 is ENHRY and CDR2 SYGVKD. V shed 1 base and J shed 3 bases, with 7 bases lying between them. The CDR3 totals 14 residues. The CDR3 region is CAISELEHNQPQHF. The DNA for the CDR3 is TGTGCCATCAGTGAGTTGGAGCACAATCAGCCCCAGCATTTT.

This clonotype has just a few counts. This sequence joins TRBV11-2 and TRBJ1-3; TRBD1 matches 8 bases. Per the germline V gene, CDR1 is SGHAT and CDR2 is FQNNGV. The CDR3 extends over 19 amino acids. V trimming: 1 base; J trimming: 3 bases; junction bases outside the gene matches: 14. CDR3 nucleotide sequence: TGTGCCAGCAGCTTAGTACCTTTTCAGGGGGCGCAGGATGGAAACACCATATATTTT. It yields the protein CASSLVPFQGAQDGNTIYF.

The sample holds a few counts of this clonotype. The V gene is TRBV6-2 or TRBV6-3, the J gene TRBJ2-1; D gene ambiguous. This CDR3 is 13 amino acids long. Germline V gives CDR1 MNHEY, CDR2 SVGEGT. V lost 6 bases and J lost 6, with 12 bases in between. The CDR3 loop is CASSPGPSNEQFF. DNA of the CDR3: TGTGCCAGCAGCCCCGGGCCCAGCAATGAGCAGTTCTTC.

This clonotype was picked up many times. V is TRBV29-1 and J is TRBJ2-7; TRBD2 aligns across 11 bases. This CDR3 is built from 17 residues. CDR1 and CDR2 (germline): SQVTM, ANQGSEA. Losses at the gene ends were 0 bases for V and 3 bases for J; bases not matched to a gene: 10. CDR3 protein: CSVEEGPGLAGGYEQYF. The DNA for the CDR3 is TGCAGCGTTGAAGAGGGCCCGGGGCTAGCGGGAGGCTACGAGCAGTACTTC.